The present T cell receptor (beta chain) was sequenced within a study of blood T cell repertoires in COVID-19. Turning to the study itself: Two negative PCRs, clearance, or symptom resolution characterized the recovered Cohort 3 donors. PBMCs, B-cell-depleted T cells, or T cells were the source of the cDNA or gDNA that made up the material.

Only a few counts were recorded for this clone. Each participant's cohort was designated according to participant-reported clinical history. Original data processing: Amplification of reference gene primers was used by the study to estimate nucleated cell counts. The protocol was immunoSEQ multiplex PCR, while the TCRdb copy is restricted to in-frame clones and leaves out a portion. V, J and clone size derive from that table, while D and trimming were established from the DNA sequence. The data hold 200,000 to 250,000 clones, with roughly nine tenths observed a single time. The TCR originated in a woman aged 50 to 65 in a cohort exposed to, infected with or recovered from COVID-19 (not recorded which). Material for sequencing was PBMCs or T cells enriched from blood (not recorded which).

In DNA, the CDR3 is TGTGCCAGCAGCTTCGCGGGGGGGCCCGCAGATACGCAGTATTTT. It is translated as CASSFAGGPADTQYF. The chain has TRBV7-3 and TRBJ2-3, with 9 nucleotides matching TRBD2. The CDR3 has 15 residues. The V gene end was trimmed by 3 bases and the J gene end by 4 bases; junction bases not matched to a gene: 5. Germline assignment: CDR1 SGHTA and CDR2 FQGTGA.